The T cell receptor beta chain described here comes from a study of patients and donors after allogeneic stem cell transplantation. The V end lost 8 bases, the J end lost 8 bases, and 6 bases lay between the germline ends. The CDR3 has 9 residues. The germline V gene has CDR1 SGHDN and CDR2 FVKESK. TCRdb used MiXCR to reprocess the RT-PCR reads, holding one entry per CDR3 protein. The data hold about a million distinct CDR3 sequences, with roughly 18% observed a single time. Sequencing was carried out using blood, either unsorted or a sorted T cell fraction (not recorded which). The chain has TRBV14 and TRBJ1-2; D is uncertain. This receptor was identified in a human donor who was either an allogeneic HSCT recipient or a stem cell or donor lymphocyte infusion donor (not recorded which). It is not recorded whose cells these are; they may come from a transplant donor. The DNA of the CDR3 is TGTGCCAGCGGACCGGGCTACACCTTC. Protein product: CASGPGYTF. Supplemented by reference TRBV14 and TRBJ1-2, the full variable domain reads EAGVTQFPSHSVIEKGQTVTLRCDPISGHDNLYWYRRVMGKEIKFLLHFVKESKQDESGMPNNRFLAERTGGTYSTLKVQPAELEDSGVYFCASGPGYTFGSGTRLTVV.